This T cell receptor beta chain was obtained from a study of T cell responses to AZD1222 COVID-19 vaccine. A remark on this clone: The antigen is undetermined.

Study findings and constraints: Most donors were white British, females outnumbered males, and clonal diversity was possibly underestimated. Epitopes outside B.1.351 and B.1.1.7 mutated regions reportedly drew nearly half of spike TCRs.

The V and J ends lost 3 bases and 5 bases, in that order; junction bases with no gene match: 0. CDR3 length equals 12 residues. Germline assignment: CDR1 LGHDT and CDR2 YNNKEL (reference sequence). Using immunoSEQ multiplex PCR, the repertoire was profiled, and TCRdb retains in-frame clones only, with some absent. The data hold around 83,000 clones, with about 90% observed a single time. Sequencing was performed on peripheral blood, taken on day 0 of AZD1222 vaccination. The J gene is TRBJ2-5, the V gene TRBV3-1 (or the pseudogene TRBV3-2), with 7 bases that match TRBD1. The TCR was taken from an adult in good health. CDR3: CASSQTGETQYF. CDR3 bases: TGTGCCAGCAGCCAGACAGGGGAGACCCAGTACTTC.